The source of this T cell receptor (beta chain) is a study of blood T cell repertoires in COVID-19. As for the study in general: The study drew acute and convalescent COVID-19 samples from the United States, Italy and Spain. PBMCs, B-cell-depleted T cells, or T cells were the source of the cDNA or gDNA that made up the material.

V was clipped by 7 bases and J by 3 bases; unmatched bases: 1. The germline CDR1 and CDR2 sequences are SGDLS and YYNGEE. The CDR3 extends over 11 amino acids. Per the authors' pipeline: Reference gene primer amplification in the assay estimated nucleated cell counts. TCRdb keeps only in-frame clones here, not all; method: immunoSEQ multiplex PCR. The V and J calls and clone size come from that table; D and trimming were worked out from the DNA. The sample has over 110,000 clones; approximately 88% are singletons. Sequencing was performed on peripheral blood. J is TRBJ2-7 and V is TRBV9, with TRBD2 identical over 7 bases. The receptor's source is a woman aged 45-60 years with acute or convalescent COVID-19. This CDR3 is CASGTIYEQYF. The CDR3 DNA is TGTGCCAGCGGGACTATCTACGAGCAGTACTTC.